These 11 T cell receptor beta chains came from one sample sequenced in a study of cytomegalovirus exposure and HLA in healthy donors. PCR amplification relied on 60 Vbeta primers (plus 13 Jbeta primers). Clones were read by immunoSEQ multiplex PCR, and TCRdb kept only the in-frame ones, dropping some. In the table there are around 180,000 clones, 70% to 85% of which are singletons. Sequencing was done on a sample of PBMCs. The receptors stem from a girl aged 2 to 9 in good health and CMV-seropositive.

The chain uses TRBV29-1 and TRBJ1-5; TRBD1 might be the D (6 bases). V lost 3 bases and J 2 bases, leaving 8 bases between the germline ends. CDR3 length: 13 residues. Germline CDR1 reads SQVTM; CDR2 reads ANQGSEA. The CDR3: CSVDPGGNQPQHF. The CDR3 nucleotides read TGCAGCGTTGATCCAGGGGGCAATCAGCCCCAGCATTTT.

The V gene is TRBV5-4, the J gene TRBJ1-3; D unresolved. The V end lost 1 base, the J end lost 4 bases, and 3 bases lay between the germline ends. The CDR3 has 12 amino acids. Germline CDR1 reads SGHNT; CDR2 reads YYREEE (reference sequence). This CDR3 is CASSLQGNTIYF. As DNA, the CDR3 is TGTGCCAGCAGCTTGCAAGGAAACACCATATATTTT.

This chain uses TRBV6-6 with TRBJ2-2, with D possibly being TRBD1 (5 bases). The CDR3 contains 16 residues. Germline CDR1 and CDR2: MNHNY and SVGAGI (reference sequence). The V end lost 7 bases, the J end lost 5 bases, and 20 bases lay between the germline ends. The CDR3 region is CASNTEQGAFTGELFF. CDR3 DNA sequence: TGTGCCAGCAACACAGAACAAGGGGCTTTTACCGGGGAGCTGTTTTTT.

This clone came up once. The genes are TRBV6-1 and TRBJ1-5, with 10 bases fitting TRBD1. This CDR3 region has 15 residues. Germline V gives CDR1 MNHNS, CDR2 SASEGT. Trimming cost V 8 bases and J 6 bases; bases outside gene matches: 10. Written as DNA, the CDR3 is TGTGCCAGCGATTTAGACAGGGGGCTTACTCAGCCCCAGCATTTT. This translates into CASDLDRGLTQPQHF.

This chain links TRBV19 with TRBJ1-5; 9 nucleotides agree with TRBD1. Trimming cost V 4 bases and J 7 bases; bases outside gene matches: 11. The CDR3 runs 16 residues. Germline-derived CDR1 and CDR2 are LNHDA and SQIVND (reference sequence). The CDR3 protein is CASSREDRGRGQPQHF. CDR3 in DNA: TGTGCCAGTAGTAGGGAAGACAGGGGGAGAGGGCAGCCCCAGCATTTT.

The chain combines TRBV11-3 with TRBJ2-7; D is possibly TRBD2 (6 bases). Germline loops: CDR1 SGHNT, CDR2 YENEEA. Trimming shortened V by 4 bases and J by 3 bases, and 13 bases separated the two germline ends. This CDR3 is 14 amino acids long. The CDR3 protein is CASSYRLESYEQYF. CDR3 in DNA: TGTGCCAGCAGCTACCGACTAGAAAGCTACGAGCAGTACTTC.

A single count supports this clone. The V gene is TRBV18, the J gene TRBJ2-2; D remains unclear. The CDR3 covers 16 residues. The V gene's germline CDR1 is KGHSH and CDR2 LQKENI. The V end was cut by 1 base, the J end by 0 bases, with 9 bases between. The CDR3 here is CASSPQPATNTGELFF. Written as DNA, the CDR3 is TGTGCCAGCTCACCACAACCAGCGACGAACACCGGGGAGCTGTTTTTT.

The chain has TRBV5-4 and TRBJ2-2; a possible D gene is TRBD1 (7 bases). Germline assignment: CDR1 SGHNT and CDR2 YYREEE (reference sequence). The CDR3 totals 17 residues. V lost 7 bases and J lost 0, with 19 bases in between. This chain's CDR3 is CASGRDSGYANTGELFF. The CDR3 DNA reads as TGTGCCAGCGGGCGGGACAGTGGATACGCGAACACCGGGGAGCTGTTTTTT.

The rearrangement uses TRBV4-2 and TRBJ2-7, with D perhaps TRBD2 (7 bases). CDR1 and CDR2 from the germline V gene are LGHNA and YNFKEQ. The CDR3 sequence is 18 residues long. Deletions cut 0 bases from V and 2 bases from J, with 20 bases between. The CDR3 loop is CASSQDSVGGGGTYEQYF. CDR3 DNA: TGTGCCAGCAGCCAAGATTCCGTCGGTGGCGGGGGCACCTACGAGCAGTACTTC.

The DNA of the CDR3 is TGTGCCACCACCCGGAGGGGAGGTCCTAGCACAGATACGCAGTATTTT. Its protein product is CATTRRGGPSTDTQYF. The chain joins TRBV15 to TRBJ2-3, with D possibly matching TRBD2 (6 bases). There are 16 residues in the CDR3. CDR1 is LNHNV, CDR2 YYDKDF, per germline (reference sequence). The germline V and J ends were trimmed by 7 bases and 0 bases, with 17 bases remaining between them.

The DNA of the CDR3 is TGTGCCAGCAGTGAAGCGGAAACAGGGGCGTATGGCTACACCTTC. As protein: CASSEAETGAYGYTF. The gene calls are TRBV2 and TRBJ1-2, with 7 bases fitting TRBD1. CDR1 and CDR2 (germline): SNHLY, FYNNEI. The junction had 6 bases not matched to a gene; V was cut back by 0 bases and J by 5 bases. CDR3 size: 15 residues.